The present entry profiles one TCR beta chain with its context. The clone's antigen remains unknown. The sample holds no much larger clone one base away, and base qualities are not on file. V and J are truncated by 6 bases and 7 bases respectively, leaving an intervening sequence of 11 bases. Per the germline V gene (reference sequence), DFQATT is the CDR1 and SNEGSKA is the CDR2. Spanning cysteine to phenylalanine, the CDR3 consists of 11 amino acids. Left in the record is the CDR3 DNA by itself, 33 bases read in frame from the first base. Whole blood was collected in K2EDTA tubes by collaborating institutions according to the institutions' own protocols. For TCRbeta analysis, collaborators shipped samples in one of three forms: frozen whole blood, isolated PBMCs, or DNA extracted from either of those sample types. The source of the sample is a study of blood T cell repertoires in COVID-19 (dated by TCRdb to the early 2020s). At the level of the whole study: Collaborator samples came from the United States, Italy and Spain and covered acute and convalescent phases of COVID-19. Samples came from the ongoing ImmuneRACE study (first 160 participants) plus 1,254 subjects from 6 global collaborators. Sample metadata almost always included a de-identified subject ID, COVID-19 status, age in years and sex. The material from the prospective study consisted of cDNA or gDNA derived from T cells, B-cell-depleted T cells, or PBMCs. Deeply sampled blood TCRbeta repertoires from subjects exposed to, actively infected with, or recovered from COVID-19 were included in the dataset. Where available, HLA class I and class II types were obtained from metadata supplied by the sample provider rather than from assay-based typing. The repertoires were made available in a free public database intended to serve as a resource for research on the immune response to SARS-CoV-2.

Overall study outcomes, separate from this receptor: The quantity of clinical and demographic metadata differed by source and by participant and was supplied without curation.

TCRbeta CDR3 regions were amplified from genomic DNA using the immunoSEQ Assay, a bias-controlled multiplex PCR. Per the source publication's procedure: Nucleated cell counts per sample were estimated from amplification of reference gene primers within the assay. To quantify the absolute abundance of each unique TCRbeta CDR3 rearrangement, sequence reads were collapsed and filtered. For each sample, productive Simpson clonality was calculated as the square root of Simpson's diversity index over productive rearrangements. What TCRdb holds here is the immuneACCESS table cut down to in-frame rearrangements. Part of the clones is not present; checked against another copy, under half of the missing clones reflect an unresolved V gene, and the others are unexplained. The V and J calls and clone size come from that table; D and trimming were worked out from the DNA. In all, the sample holds 100,000 to 110,000 clones, and approximately 86% of those were seen once. The ten largest clones take up approximately 5.3% of the sample.

Specimen: peripheral blood. The TCR comes from a human donor in a cohort sampled during active COVID-19. Recombination linked TRBV20-1 to TRBJ2-3, and the D gene may be TRBD2, 6 bases matching. The encoded CDR3 is CSAWRGNTQYF. The DNA sequence is as follows: TGCAGTGCCTGGAGGGGAAATACGCAGTATTTT.